A single sample gave rise to the 2 T cell receptor beta chains below, sequenced in a study of technical replicates of blood from a few donors. The repertoire was sequenced with immunoSEQ multiplex PCR; TCRdb's copy has only in-frame clones and lacks some. This sample has some 70,000 clones; 95% to 97% occur once, and the top ten carry around 0.29%. The specimen sequenced was T cells isolated from PBMCs. All receptors derive from a human donor in good health.

V and J are TRBV25-1 and TRBJ2-5, with D possibly being TRBD2 (5 bases). The CDR3 is made up of 13 amino acids. Trimming removed 4 bases at V and 5 bases at J, with 11 bases between. Germline V CDR1 and CDR2: MGHDK, SYGVNS. CDR3 in DNA: TGTGCCAGCAGTGGTGGAGGTTTGGAGACCCAGTACTTC. Translating it yields CASSGGGLETQYF.

The chain recombines TRBV19 with TRBJ2-1; TRBD2 aligns across 9 bases. Germline CDR1 LNHDA, CDR2 SQIVND (reference sequence). The CDR3 length is 17 residues. Trimming took 3 bases from V and 4 from J; bases not matched to a gene: 10. The CDR3 protein is CASSISLAGTSYNEQFF. The CDR3 DNA reads as TGTGCCAGTAGTATTTCGCTAGCGGGGACCTCTTACAATGAGCAGTTCTTC.